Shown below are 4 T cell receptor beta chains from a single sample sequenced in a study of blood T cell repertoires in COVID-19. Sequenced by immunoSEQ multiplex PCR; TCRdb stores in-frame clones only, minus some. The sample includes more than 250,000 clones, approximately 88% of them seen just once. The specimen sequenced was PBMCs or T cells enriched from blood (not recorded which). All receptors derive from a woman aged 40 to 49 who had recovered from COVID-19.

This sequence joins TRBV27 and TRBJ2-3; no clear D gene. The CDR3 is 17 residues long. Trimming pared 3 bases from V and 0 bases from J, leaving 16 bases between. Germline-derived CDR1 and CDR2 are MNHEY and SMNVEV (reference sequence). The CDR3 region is CASSFLPFGSSTDTQYF. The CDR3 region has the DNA TGTGCCAGCAGTTTTCTTCCGTTCGGGTCTAGCACAGATACGCAGTATTTT.

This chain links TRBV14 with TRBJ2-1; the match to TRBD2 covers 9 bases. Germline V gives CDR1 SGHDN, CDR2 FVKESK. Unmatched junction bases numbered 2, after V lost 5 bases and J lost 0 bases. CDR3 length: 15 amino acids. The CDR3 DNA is TGTGCCAGCAGCGTACTAGCGGGCTCCTACAATGAGCAGTTCTTC. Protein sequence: CASSVLAGSYNEQFF.

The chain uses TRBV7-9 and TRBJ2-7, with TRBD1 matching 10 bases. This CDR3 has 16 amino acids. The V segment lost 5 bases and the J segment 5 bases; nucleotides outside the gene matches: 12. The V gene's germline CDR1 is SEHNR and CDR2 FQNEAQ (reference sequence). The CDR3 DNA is TGTGCCAGCAGCGCAAGGGGGGGACAGGGGCACCACGAGCAGTACTTC. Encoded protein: CASSARGGQGHHEQYF.

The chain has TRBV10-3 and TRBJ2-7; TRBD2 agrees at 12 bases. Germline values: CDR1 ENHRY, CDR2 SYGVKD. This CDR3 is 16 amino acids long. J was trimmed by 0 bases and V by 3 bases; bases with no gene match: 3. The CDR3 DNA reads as TGTGCCATCAGTGACCAGACTAGCGGGAGCTCCTACGAGCAGTACTTC. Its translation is CAISDQTSGSSYEQYF.